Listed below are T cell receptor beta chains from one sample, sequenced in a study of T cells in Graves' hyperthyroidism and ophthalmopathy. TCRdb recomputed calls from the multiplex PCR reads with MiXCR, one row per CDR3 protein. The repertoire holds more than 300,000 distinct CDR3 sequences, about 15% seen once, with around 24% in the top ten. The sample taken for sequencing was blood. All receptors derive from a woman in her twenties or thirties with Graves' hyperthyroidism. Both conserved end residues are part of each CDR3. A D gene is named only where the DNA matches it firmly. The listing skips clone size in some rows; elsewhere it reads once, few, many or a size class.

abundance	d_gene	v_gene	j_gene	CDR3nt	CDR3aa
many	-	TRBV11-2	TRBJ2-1	TGTGCCAGCAGCTTAGTGCGAGGGTTGAGGCATGAGCAGTTCTTC	CASSLVRGLRHEQFF
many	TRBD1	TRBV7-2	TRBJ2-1	TGTGCCAGCAGCTTAGGGTTCTCGGGACAGGGGCACGATGAGCAGTTCTTC	CASSLGFSGQGHDEQFF
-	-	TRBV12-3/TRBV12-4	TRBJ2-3	TGTGCCAGCAGTTTCGGTGGAGTCTCTAGCACAGATACGCAGTATTTT	CASSFGGVSSTDTQYF
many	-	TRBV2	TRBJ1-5	TGTGCCAGCACGGGCTCCTATAGCAATCAGCCCCAGCATTTT	CASTGSYSNQPQHF
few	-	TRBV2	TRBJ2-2	TGTGCCAGCAGTCTACAGGTAGCGAACACCGGGGAGCCGTTTTTT	CASSLQVANTGEPFF
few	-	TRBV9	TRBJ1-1	TGTGCCAGCAGCGTAGGAGGGCAGACTGAAGCTTTCTTT	CASSVGGQTEAFF
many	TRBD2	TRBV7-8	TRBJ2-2	TGTGCCAGCAGCTTGAGGACTAGCATTTTCCTTGGGTACACCGGGGAGCTGTTTTTT	CASSLRTSIFLGYTGELFF
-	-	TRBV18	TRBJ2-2	TGTGCCAGCTCACTACAACGGAACACCGGGGAGCTGTTTTTT	CASSLQRNTGELFF
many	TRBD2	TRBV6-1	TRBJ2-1	TGTGCCAGCAGTGGAAGCGGGAGCTCCTACAATGAGCAGTTCTTC	CASSGSGSSYNEQFF
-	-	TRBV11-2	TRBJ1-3	TGTGCCAGCAGCCCCGGGAGGGACACCATATATTTT	CASSPGRDTIYF
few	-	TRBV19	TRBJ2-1	TGTGCCAGTAGTCAGGCGGCAACAGGGTTTAGCAATGAGCAGTTCTTC	CASSQAATGFSNEQFF
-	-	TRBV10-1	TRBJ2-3	TGCGCCAGCAGTGCGCTACGGGAGTATACAGATACGCAGTATTTT	CASSALREYTDTQYF
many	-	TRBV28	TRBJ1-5	TGTGCCAGCAGTGACGAAGGACGGATAAATCAGCCCCAGCATTTT	CASSDEGRINQPQHF
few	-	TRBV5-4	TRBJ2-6	TGTGCCAGCAGCTTGTTCGGTGTTTCTGGGGCCAACGTCCTGACTTTC	CASSLFGVSGANVLTF
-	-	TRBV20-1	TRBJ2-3	TGCAGTGCTAGTAAACCATCGGATACGCAGTATTTT	CSASKPSDTQYF
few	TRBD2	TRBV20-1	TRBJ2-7	TGCAGTGCTAGAGCCTCCCAGCGGGAGTTGGGTTATGGCAGTTTCGAGCAGTACTTC	CSARASQRELGYGSFEQYF
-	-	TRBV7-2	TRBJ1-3	TGTGCCAGCAGCCCCAAGACAAACTCTGGAAACACCATATATTTT	CASSPKTNSGNTIYF
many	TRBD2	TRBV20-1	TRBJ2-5	TGCAGTGGCAGGAGACGGGAGGATCGGACCCAGTACTTC	CSGRRREDRTQYF
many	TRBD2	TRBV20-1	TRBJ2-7	TGCAGTGCTAGAGATTTCGGGAGGGGCTACGAGCAGTACTTC	CSARDFGRGYEQYF
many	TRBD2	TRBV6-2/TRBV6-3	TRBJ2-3	TGTGCCAGCAGAGCACCGGGAGGTGGGGAAGATACGCAGTATTTT	CASRAPGGGEDTQYF
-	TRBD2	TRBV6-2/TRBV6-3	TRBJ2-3	TGTGCCAGCAGCGTAAAAGAAGGACTAGCAACGCAGTATTTT	CASSVKEGLATQYF